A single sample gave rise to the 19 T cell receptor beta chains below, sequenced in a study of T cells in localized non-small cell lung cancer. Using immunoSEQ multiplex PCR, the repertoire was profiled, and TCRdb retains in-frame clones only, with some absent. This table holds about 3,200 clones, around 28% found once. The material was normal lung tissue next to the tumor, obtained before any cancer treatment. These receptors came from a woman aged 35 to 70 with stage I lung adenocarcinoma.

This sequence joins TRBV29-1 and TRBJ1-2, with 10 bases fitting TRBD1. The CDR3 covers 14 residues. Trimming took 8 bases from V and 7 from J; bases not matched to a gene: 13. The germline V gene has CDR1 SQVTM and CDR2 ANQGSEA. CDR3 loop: CSTYSRTGGSGYTF. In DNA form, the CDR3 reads TGCAGCACCTACTCACGGACAGGGGGTTCTGGCTACACCTTC.

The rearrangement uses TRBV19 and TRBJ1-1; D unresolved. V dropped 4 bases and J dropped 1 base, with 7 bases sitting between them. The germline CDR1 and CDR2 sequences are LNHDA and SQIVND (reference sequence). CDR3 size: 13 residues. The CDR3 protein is CASSKVKNTEAFF. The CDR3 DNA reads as TGTGCCAGTAGTAAGGTAAAGAACACTGAAGCTTTCTTT. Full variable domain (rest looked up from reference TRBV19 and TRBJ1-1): DGGITQSPKYLFRKEGQNVTLSCEQNLNHDAMYWYRQDPGQGLRLIYYSQIVNDFQKGDIAEGYSVSREKKESFPLTVTSAQKNPTAFYLCASSKVKNTEAFFGQGTRLTVV.

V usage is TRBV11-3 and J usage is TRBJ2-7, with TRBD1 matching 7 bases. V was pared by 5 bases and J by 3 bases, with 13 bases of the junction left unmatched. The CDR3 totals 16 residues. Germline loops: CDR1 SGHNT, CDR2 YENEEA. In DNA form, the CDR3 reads TGTGCCAGCAGCCTTCTTCCGGGACAGAGGCTCTACGAGCAGTACTTC. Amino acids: CASSLLPGQRLYEQYF.

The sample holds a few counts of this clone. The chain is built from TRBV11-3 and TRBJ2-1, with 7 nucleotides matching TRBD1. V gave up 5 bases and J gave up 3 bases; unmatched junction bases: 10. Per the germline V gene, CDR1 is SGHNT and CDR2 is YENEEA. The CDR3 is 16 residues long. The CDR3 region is CASSIQQGRVYNEQFF. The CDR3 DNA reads TGTGCCAGCAGCATCCAACAGGGGCGAGTCTACAATGAGCAGTTCTTC.

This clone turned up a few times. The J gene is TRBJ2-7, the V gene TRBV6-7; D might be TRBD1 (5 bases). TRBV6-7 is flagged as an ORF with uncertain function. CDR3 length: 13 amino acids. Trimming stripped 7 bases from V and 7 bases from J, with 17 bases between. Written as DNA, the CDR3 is TGTGCCAGCATCGCAGGGCAGCAGATTGAGCAGTACTTC. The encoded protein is CASIAGQQIEQYF.

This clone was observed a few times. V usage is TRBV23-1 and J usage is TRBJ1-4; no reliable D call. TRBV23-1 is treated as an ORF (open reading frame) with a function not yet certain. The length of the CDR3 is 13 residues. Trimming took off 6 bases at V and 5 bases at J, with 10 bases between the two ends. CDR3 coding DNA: TGCGCCAGCAGCTTTTCCCTAAATGAAAAACTGTTTTTT. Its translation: CASSFSLNEKLFF.

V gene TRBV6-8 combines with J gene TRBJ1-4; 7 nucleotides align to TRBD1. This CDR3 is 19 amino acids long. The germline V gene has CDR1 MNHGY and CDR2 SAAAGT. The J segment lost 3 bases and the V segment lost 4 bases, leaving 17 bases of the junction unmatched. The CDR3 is CASSLGQAIPSLANEKLFF. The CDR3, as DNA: TGTGCCAGCAGTTTAGGACAGGCTATTCCTTCGCTGGCTAATGAAAAACTGTTTTTT.

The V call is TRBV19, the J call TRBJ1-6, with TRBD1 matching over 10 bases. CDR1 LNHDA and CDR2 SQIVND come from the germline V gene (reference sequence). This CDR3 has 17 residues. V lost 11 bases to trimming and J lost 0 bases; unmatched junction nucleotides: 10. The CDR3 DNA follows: TGTGCCGCCAGGGACAGGGGATCAAGCTCCTATAATTCACCCCTCCACTTT. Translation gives CAARDRGSSSYNSPLHF.

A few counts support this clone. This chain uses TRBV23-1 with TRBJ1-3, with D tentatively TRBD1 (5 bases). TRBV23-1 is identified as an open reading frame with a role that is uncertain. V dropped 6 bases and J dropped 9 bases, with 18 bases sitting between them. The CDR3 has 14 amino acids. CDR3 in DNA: TGCGCCAGCAGCCAAGAACAGGTTGGGGTCACCATATATTTT. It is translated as CASSQEQVGVTIYF.

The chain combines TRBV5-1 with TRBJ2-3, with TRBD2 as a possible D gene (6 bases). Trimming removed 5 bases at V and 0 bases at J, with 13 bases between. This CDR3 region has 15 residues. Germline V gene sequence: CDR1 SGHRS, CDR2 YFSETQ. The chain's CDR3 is CASSWSGSSTDTQYF. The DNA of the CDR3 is TGCGCCAGCAGTTGGAGCGGGTCTAGCACAGATACGCAGTATTTT. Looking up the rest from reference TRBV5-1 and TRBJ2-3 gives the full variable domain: KAGVTQTPRYLIKTRGQQVTLSCSPISGHRSVSWYQQTPGQGLQFLFEYFSETQRNKGNFPGRFSGRQFSNSRSEMNVSTLELGDSALYLCASSWSGSSTDTQYFGPGTRLTVL.

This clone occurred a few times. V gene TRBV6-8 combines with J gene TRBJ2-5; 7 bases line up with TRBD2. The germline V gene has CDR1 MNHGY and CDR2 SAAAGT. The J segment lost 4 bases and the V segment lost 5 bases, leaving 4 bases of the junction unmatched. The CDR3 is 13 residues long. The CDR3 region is CASSRQRGETQYF. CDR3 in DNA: TGTGCCAGCAGTAGACAGCGGGGAGAGACCCAGTACTTC.

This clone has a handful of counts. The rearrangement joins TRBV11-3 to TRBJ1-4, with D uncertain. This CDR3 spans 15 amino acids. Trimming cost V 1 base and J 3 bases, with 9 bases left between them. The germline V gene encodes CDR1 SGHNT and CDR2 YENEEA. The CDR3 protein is CASSLVGGSNEKLFF. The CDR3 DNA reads TGTGCCAGCAGCTTAGTAGGAGGGTCTAATGAAAAACTGTTTTTT.

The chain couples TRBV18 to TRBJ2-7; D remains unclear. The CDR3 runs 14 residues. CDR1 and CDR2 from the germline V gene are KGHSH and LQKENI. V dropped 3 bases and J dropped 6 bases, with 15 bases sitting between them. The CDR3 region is CASSPGSHWGEQYF. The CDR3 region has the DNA TGTGCCAGCTCACCGGGATCCCATTGGGGCGAGCAGTACTTC.

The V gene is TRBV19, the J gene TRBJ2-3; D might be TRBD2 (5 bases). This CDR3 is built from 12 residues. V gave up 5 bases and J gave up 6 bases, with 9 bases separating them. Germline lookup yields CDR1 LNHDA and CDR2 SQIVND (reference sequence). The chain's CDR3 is CASSEQRDTQYF. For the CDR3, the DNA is TGTGCCAGTAGTGAACAGCGGGATACGCAGTATTTT.

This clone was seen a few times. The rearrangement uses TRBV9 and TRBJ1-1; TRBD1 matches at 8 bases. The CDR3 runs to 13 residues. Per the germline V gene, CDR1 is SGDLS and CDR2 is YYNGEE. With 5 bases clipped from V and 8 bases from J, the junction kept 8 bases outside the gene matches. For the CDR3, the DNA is TGTGCCAGCAGTGGACAGGGAATGAAGGAAGCTTTCTTT. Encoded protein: CASSGQGMKEAFF.

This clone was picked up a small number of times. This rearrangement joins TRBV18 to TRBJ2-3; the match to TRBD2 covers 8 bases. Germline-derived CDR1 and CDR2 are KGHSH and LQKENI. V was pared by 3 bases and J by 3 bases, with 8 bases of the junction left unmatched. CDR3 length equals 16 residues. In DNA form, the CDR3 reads TGTGCCAGCTCACCTTACGCGGGGGGAATTACAGATACGCAGTATTTT. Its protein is CASSPYAGGITDTQYF.

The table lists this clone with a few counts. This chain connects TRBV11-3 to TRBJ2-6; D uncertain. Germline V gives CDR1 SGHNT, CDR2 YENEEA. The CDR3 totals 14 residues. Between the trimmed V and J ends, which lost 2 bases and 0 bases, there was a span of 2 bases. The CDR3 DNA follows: TGTGCCAGCAGCTTAAGCTCTGGGGCCAACGTCCTGACTTTC. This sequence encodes CASSLSSGANVLTF.

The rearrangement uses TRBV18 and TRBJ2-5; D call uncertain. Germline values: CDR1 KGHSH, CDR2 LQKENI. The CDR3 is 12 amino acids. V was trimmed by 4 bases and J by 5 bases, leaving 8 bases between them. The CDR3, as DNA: TGTGCCAGCTCACTAAACCCTGAGACCCAGTACTTC. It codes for CASSLNPETQYF.

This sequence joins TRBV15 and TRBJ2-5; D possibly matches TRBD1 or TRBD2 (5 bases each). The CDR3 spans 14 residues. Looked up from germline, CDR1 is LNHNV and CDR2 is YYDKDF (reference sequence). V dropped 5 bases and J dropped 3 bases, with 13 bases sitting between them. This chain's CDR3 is CATSRWDGEETQYF. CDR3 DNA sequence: TGTGCCACCAGCCGGTGGGACGGAGAAGAGACCCAGTACTTC.